This T cell receptor beta chain is from a study of cytomegalovirus exposure and HLA in healthy donors. Regarding donors, all were healthy bone marrow donors. In the PCR, 60 Vbeta and 13 Jbeta primers were used. The assay was immunoSEQ multiplex PCR, and TCRdb's table has in-frame clones only and misses some. There are roughly 120,000 clones in the sample; around three quarters occur only once, and roughly 2% lies in the top ten. This receptor was obtained from a man younger than 35 in good health and CMV-seronegative. The sample consisted of PBMCs.

The chain's CDR3 is CASSISRQRQLAPSNQPQHF. In DNA form, the CDR3 reads TGTGCCAGTAGTATTTCAAGGCAAAGACAGTTAGCCCCCAGCAATCAGCCCCAGCATTTT. The V gene is TRBV19, the J gene TRBJ1-5, with a possible D match to TRBD1 (5 bases). From germline, CDR1 is LNHDA and CDR2 SQIVND (reference sequence). Trimming removed 3 bases at V and 1 base at J, with 25 bases between. The CDR3 covers 20 residues.